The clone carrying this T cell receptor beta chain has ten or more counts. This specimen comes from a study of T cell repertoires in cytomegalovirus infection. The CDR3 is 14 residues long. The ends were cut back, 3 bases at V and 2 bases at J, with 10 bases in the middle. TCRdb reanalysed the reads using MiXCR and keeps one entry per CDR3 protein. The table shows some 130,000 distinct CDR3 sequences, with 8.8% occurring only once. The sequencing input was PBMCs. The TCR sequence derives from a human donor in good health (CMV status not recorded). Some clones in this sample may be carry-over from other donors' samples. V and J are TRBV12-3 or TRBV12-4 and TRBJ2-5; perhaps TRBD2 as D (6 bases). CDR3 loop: CASSFFREQETQYF. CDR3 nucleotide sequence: TGTGCCAGCAGTTTTTTCCGGGAGCAAGAGACCCAGTACTTC.